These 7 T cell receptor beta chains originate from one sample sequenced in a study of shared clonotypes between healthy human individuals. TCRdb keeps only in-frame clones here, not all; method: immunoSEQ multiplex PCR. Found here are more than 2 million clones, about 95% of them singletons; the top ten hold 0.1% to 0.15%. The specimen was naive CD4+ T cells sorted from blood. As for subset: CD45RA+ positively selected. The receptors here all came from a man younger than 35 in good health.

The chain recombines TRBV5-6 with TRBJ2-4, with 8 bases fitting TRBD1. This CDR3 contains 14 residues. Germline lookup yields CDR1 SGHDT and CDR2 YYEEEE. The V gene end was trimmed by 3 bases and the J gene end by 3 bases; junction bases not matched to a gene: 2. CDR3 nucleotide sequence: TGTGCCAGCAGCTCGACAGGGGTCAAAAACATTCAGTACTTC. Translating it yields CASSSTGVKNIQYF.

The CDR3 reads CASSPSSGELFF. In DNA form, the CDR3 reads TGTGCCAGCAGTCCAAGTTCCGGGGAGCTGTTTTTT. V usage is TRBV27 and J usage is TRBJ2-2; D ambiguous. Germline-derived CDR1 and CDR2 are MNHEY and SMNVEV (reference sequence). Trimming took 5 bases from V and 6 from J, leaving 7 bases between them. This CDR3 contains 12 residues.

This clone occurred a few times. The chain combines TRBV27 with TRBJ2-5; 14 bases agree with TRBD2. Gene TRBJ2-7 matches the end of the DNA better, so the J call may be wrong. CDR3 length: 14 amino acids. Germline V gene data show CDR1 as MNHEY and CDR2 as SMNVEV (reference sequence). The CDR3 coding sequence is TGTGCCAGCACCGGGACTAGCGGGAGTTACGAGCAGTACTTC. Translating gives CASTGTSGSYEQYF.

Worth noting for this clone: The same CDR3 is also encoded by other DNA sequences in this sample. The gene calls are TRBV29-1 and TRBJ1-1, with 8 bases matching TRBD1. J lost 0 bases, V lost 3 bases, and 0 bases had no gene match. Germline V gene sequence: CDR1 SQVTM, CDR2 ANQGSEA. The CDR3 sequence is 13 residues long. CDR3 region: CSVDRGLNTEAFF. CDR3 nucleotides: TGCAGCGTTGACAGGGGGCTGAACACTGAAGCTTTCTTT.

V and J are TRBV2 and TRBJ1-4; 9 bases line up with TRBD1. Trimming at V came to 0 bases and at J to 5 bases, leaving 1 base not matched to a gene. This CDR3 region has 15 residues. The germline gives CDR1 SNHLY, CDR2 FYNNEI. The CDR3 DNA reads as TGTGCCAGCAGTGAAGCTGACAGGGGGAATGAAAAACTGTTTTTT. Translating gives CASSEADRGNEKLFF. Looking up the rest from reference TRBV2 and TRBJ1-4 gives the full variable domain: EPEVTQTPSHQVTQMGQEVILRCVPISNHLYFYWYRQILGQKVEFLVSFYNNEISEKSEIFDDQFSVERPDGSNFTLKIRSTKLEDSAMYFCASSEADRGNEKLFFGSGTQLSVL.

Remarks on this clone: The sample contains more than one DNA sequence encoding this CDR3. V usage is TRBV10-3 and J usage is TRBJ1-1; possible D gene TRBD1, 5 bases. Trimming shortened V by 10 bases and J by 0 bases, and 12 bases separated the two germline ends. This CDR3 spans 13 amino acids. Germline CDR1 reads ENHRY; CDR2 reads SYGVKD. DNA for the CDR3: TGTGCCACGAGGGGCGGCATGAACACTGAAGCTTTCTTT. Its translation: CATRGGMNTEAFF.

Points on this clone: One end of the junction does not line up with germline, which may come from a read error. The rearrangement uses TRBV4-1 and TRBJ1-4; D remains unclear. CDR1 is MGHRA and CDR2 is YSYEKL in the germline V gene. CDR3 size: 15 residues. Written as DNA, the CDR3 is TGCGCCAGCAGCCAAGATCGAACCTCCCTTTTGCGGAAATTCTTT. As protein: CASSQDRTSLLRKFF.